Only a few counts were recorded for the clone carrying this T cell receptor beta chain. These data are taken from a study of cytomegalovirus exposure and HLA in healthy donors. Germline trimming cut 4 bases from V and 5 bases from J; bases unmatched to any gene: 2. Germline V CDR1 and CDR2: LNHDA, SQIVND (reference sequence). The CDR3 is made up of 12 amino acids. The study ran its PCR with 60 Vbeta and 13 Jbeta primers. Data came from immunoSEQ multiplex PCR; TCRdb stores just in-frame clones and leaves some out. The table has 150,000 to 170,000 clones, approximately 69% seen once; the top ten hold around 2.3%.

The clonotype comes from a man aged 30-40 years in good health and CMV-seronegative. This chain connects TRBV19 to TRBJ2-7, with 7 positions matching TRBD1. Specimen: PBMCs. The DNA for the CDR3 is TGTGCCAGTAGTAACAGGGGACACGAGCAGTACTTC. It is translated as CASSNRGHEQYF.